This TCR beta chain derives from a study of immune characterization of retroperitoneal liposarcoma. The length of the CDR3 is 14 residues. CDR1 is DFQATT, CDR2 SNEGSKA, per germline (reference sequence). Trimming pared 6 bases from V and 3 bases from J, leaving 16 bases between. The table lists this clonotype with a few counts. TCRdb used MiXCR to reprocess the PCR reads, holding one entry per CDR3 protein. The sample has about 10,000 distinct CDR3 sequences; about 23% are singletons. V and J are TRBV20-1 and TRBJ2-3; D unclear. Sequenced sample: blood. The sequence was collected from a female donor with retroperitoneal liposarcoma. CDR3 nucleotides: TGCAGTGCCCCACCCCGGGTTGGAACAGATACGCAGTATTTT. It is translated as CSAPPRVGTDTQYF.